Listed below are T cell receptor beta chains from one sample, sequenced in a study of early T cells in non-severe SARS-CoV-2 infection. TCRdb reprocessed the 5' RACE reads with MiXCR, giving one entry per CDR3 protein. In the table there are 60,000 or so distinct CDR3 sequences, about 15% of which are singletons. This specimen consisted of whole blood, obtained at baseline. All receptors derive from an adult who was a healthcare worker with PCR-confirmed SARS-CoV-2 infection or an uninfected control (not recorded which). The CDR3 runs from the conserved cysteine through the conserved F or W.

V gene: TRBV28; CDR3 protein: CASSSPRGDLTDTQYF
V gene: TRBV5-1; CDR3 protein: CASSLLGGRPPYNEQFF
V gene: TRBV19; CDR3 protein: CASSGQGAPEQYF
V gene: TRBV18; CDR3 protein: CASSPGWSNTEAFF
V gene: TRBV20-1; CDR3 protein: CSARGEIAKNIQYF
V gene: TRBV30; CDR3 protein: CAWSVQTNTEAFF
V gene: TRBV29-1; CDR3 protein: CSGTTGTSSDTQYF
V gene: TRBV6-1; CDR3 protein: CASSQGVANEKLFF
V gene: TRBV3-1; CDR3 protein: CASSLGQSSYNEQFF
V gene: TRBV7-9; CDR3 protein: CASSLNSGTVGNTIYF
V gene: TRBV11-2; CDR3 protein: CASSSPSGTNEQFF
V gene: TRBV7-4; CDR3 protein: CASSCLCRRDRTYEQYF
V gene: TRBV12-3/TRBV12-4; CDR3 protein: CASSSGQGAYNEQFF